These 22 T cell receptor beta chains were sequenced from one sample in a study of T cell responses to AZD1222 COVID-19 vaccine. Measured with immunoSEQ multiplex PCR; TCRdb has only the in-frame clones, and not every one. The sample has just over 60,000 clones; 76% are singletons. The specimen was peripheral blood, collected on day 0 of AZD1222 vaccination. The receptors originated from an adult in good health.

This chain connects TRBV27 to TRBJ1-5; unclear D gene. The CDR3 is made up of 14 amino acids. CDR1 and CDR2 (germline): MNHEY, SMNVEV (reference sequence). Trimming took off 0 bases at V and 4 bases at J, with 7 bases between the two ends. The CDR3 here is CASSLSVRNQPQHF. The CDR3 DNA sequence: TGTGCCAGCAGTTTATCGGTCAGAAATCAGCCCCAGCATTTT.

The rearrangement uses TRBV27 and TRBJ2-2; D gene uncertain. There are 14 residues in the CDR3. Germline-derived CDR1 and CDR2 are MNHEY and SMNVEV (reference sequence). The V gene lost 1 base and the J gene lost 1 base, with 4 bases spanning the gap. In DNA form, the CDR3 reads TGTGCCAGCAGTTTATTTGTGAACACCGGGGAGCTGTTTTTT. Its translation: CASSLFVNTGELFF.

J is TRBJ1-5 and V is TRBV18; D remains ambiguous. The CDR3 covers 17 residues. The V gene's germline CDR1 is KGHSH and CDR2 LQKENI. V lost 4 bases to trimming and J lost 0 bases, with 16 bases between them. The CDR3 loop is CASSRGGRSNSNQPQHF. CDR3 DNA sequence: TGTGCCAGCTCACGGGGAGGACGGTCGAATAGCAATCAGCCCCAGCATTTT.

The rearrangement uses TRBV27 and TRBJ2-7; 7 nucleotides line up with TRBD1. Losses at the gene ends were 10 bases for V and 3 bases for J; bases not matched to a gene: 12. The CDR3 consists of 14 residues. Germline CDR1 is MNHEY and CDR2 is SMNVEV (reference sequence). In DNA form, the CDR3 reads TGTGCCACCTCTGGCCTGGCAGGGGGCTACGAGCAGTACTTC. Translating gives CATSGLAGGYEQYF.

The rearrangement links TRBV6-5 to TRBJ2-1, with D hard to call. This CDR3 is 13 amino acids long. Germline V gives CDR1 MNHEY, CDR2 SVGAGI. Deletions cut 0 bases from V and 7 bases from J, with 7 bases between. The CDR3 reads CASSYSVGNEQFF. The DNA for the CDR3 is TGTGCCAGCAGTTACTCGGTGGGGAATGAGCAGTTCTTC.

This clone was seen only a few times. V and J are TRBV15 and TRBJ2-7; D unclear. The CDR3 spans 15 residues. The V end lost 0 bases, the J end lost 0 bases, and 9 bases lay between the germline ends. CDR1 and CDR2 (germline): LNHNV, YYDKDF (reference sequence). The CDR3 loop reads CATSRELGNSYEQYF. For the CDR3, the DNA is TGTGCCACCAGCAGAGAGTTAGGGAACTCCTACGAGCAGTACTTC.

This clone has only a few counts. The V call is TRBV10-3, the J call TRBJ2-2, with D possibly TRBD1 on 6 matching bases. Trimming removed 6 bases at V and 11 bases at J, with 10 bases between. From germline, CDR1 is ENHRY and CDR2 SYGVKD. This CDR3 comprises 11 residues. This chain's CDR3 is CAISTGRELFF. CDR3 nucleotide sequence: TGTGCCATCAGCACAGGGCGAGAGCTGTTTTTT.

The rearrangement links TRBV27 to TRBJ1-4; 10 nucleotides line up with TRBD1. The CDR3 is made up of 14 amino acids. CDR1 is MNHEY, CDR2 SMNVEV, per germline (reference sequence). Trimming cost V 6 bases and J 7 bases; bases outside gene matches: 5. DNA of the CDR3: TGTGCCAGCAGGGGGACAGGGGCAGGTGAAAAACTGTTTTTT. Its translation is CASRGTGAGEKLFF.

The V and J genes are TRBV4-1 and TRBJ2-1; the D is unclear. The CDR3 sequence is 15 residues long. Trimming left V 1 base short and J 5 bases short, with 12 bases between. CDR1 is MGHRA and CDR2 is YSYEKL in the germline V gene. The CDR3 nucleotides are TGCGCCAGCAGCCAAGGGGCACGTACCCACAATGAGCAGTTCTTC. Amino acid sequence: CASSQGARTHNEQFF.

This clone appeared a few times. The chain uses TRBV4-1 and TRBJ1-1; TRBD1 aligns across 7 bases. Germline values: CDR1 MGHRA, CDR2 YSYEKL. J lost 5 bases, V lost 4 bases, and 10 bases had no gene match. The CDR3 totals 15 residues. In DNA form, the CDR3 reads TGCGCCAGCAGCCTACGGACAGGCGAGGGGACTGAAGCTTTCTTT. It specifies CASSLRTGEGTEAFF.

This clone was seen more than once but under ten times. This sequence joins TRBV5-1 and TRBJ2-3, with 9 bases matching TRBD1. Germline assignment: CDR1 SGHRS and CDR2 YFSETQ. With 0 bases clipped from V and 5 bases from J, the junction kept 7 bases outside the gene matches. This CDR3 is 16 amino acids long. The CDR3 sequence: CASSLGGTGFGDTQYF. The CDR3 coding sequence is TGCGCCAGCAGCTTGGGTGGGACAGGGTTTGGAGATACGCAGTATTTT.

This clone was counted only a few times. The rearrangement joins TRBV12-3 or TRBV12-4 to TRBJ1-2; D may be TRBD1 (5 bases). V gave up 5 bases and J gave up 8 bases, with 9 bases separating them. The CDR3 is made up of 11 amino acids. CDR3 sequence reads: CASSPGLGYTF. DNA for the CDR3: TGTGCCAGCAGTCCAGGGTTAGGCTACACCTTC.

This clone was seen more than once but under ten times. The V call is TRBV4-1, the J call TRBJ2-1; 10 bases are a match to TRBD2. The junction had 6 bases not matched to a gene; V was cut back by 1 base and J by 0 bases. Per germline, CDR1 MGHRA and CDR2 YSYEKL. CDR3 length: 18 residues. CDR3 in amino acids: CASSQGLAGLSSYNEQFF. The CDR3 bases are TGCGCCAGCAGCCAAGGACTAGCGGGTTTAAGCTCCTACAATGAGCAGTTCTTC.

The CDR3 region is CASSDAVMNTEAFF. DNA for the CDR3: TGTGCCAGCAGTGACGCAGTCATGAACACTGAAGCTTTCTTT. J is TRBJ1-1 and V is TRBV2; D call uncertain. Germline-derived CDR1 and CDR2 are SNHLY and FYNNEI. CDR3 length equals 14 residues. V was pared by 3 bases and J by 0 bases, with 8 bases between.

The chain has TRBV7-2 and TRBJ2-2, with 8 nucleotides matching TRBD1. The CDR3 has 14 residues. The germline V gene encodes CDR1 SGHTA and CDR2 FQGNSA. With V trimmed by 4 bases and J by 7 bases, 5 bases remained unmatched. The CDR3 is CASSWTGTGGELFF. CDR3 DNA: TGTGCCAGCAGCTGGACAGGGACGGGCGGGGAGCTGTTTTTT.

The chain combines TRBV5-6 with TRBJ2-1, with 7 bases matching TRBD1. V dropped 0 bases and J dropped 8; count of bases not matched to a gene: 5. This CDR3 comprises 14 residues. Per the germline V gene, CDR1 is SGHDT and CDR2 is YYEEEE. In DNA, the CDR3 is TGTGCCAGCAGCTTGGGATGGGACAGCTATGAGCAGTTCTTC. Translation gives CASSLGWDSYEQFF. The full variable domain, its missing parts supplied by reference TRBV5-6 and TRBJ2-1, is DAGVTQSPTHLIKTRGQQVTLRCSPKSGHDTVSWYQQALGQGPQFIFQYYEEEERQRGNFPDRFSGHQFPNYSSELNVNALLLGDSALYLCASSLGWDSYEQFFGPGTRLTVL.

The gene calls are TRBV29-1 and TRBJ2-7; D gene ambiguous. V gave up 5 bases and J gave up 1 base, with 9 bases separating them. Per the germline V gene, CDR1 is SQVTM and CDR2 is ANQGSEA. CDR3 length: 12 amino acids. CDR3 nucleotide sequence: TGCAGCGTTTCAACCGAATCCTACGAGCAGTACTTC. It translates to CSVSTESYEQYF.

The rearrangement joins TRBV6-6 to TRBJ2-7, with a tentative D call TRBD1 (6 bases). Trimming removed 0 bases from V and 4 bases from J, with 16 bases in between. The CDR3 is 16 amino acids. Germline V CDR1 and CDR2: MNHNY, SVGAGI (reference sequence). CDR3 sequence reads: CASSYSPDRSDYEQYF. In DNA, the CDR3 is TGTGCCAGCAGTTACTCCCCGGACAGATCTGATTACGAGCAGTACTTC.

The chain employs TRBV7-3 and TRBJ2-3; D gene uncertain. Between the trimmed V and J ends, which lost 7 bases and 5 bases, there was a span of 13 bases. Per germline, CDR1 SGHTA and CDR2 FQGTGA. This CDR3 is built from 13 residues. The CDR3 nucleotides are TGTGCCAGCACCCCCATCAGTGGAGATACGCAGTATTTT. It specifies CASTPISGDTQYF.

This chain connects TRBV15 to TRBJ1-5, with D unresolved. Trimming left V 0 bases short and J 9 bases short, with 15 bases between. The CDR3 runs to 15 residues. Germline lookup yields CDR1 LNHNV and CDR2 YYDKDF (reference sequence). CDR3: CATSRDEGVRGPQHF. The CDR3 DNA reads as TGTGCCACCAGCAGAGACGAGGGAGTAAGAGGGCCCCAGCATTTT.

The chain carries TRBV2 and TRBJ1-2, with a possible D match to TRBD1 (5 bases). The CDR3 loop spans 13 amino acids. Germline V CDR1 and CDR2: SNHLY, FYNNEI. V shed 8 bases and J shed 5 bases, with 15 bases lying between them. CDR3: CASLDGGWYGYTF. CDR3 coding DNA: TGTGCCAGCCTCGACGGGGGTTGGTATGGCTACACCTTC.

J is TRBJ1-2 and V is TRBV23-1, with D tentatively TRBD1 (6 bases). TRBV23-1 is treated as an ORF (open reading frame) with a function not yet certain. V lost 2 bases to trimming and J lost 3 bases, with 19 bases between them. CDR3 length equals 17 residues. Written as DNA, the CDR3 is TGCGCCAGCAGTCAACATCTATACAGGGTAGGTTACTATGGCTACACCTTC. It specifies CASSQHLYRVGYYGYTF.